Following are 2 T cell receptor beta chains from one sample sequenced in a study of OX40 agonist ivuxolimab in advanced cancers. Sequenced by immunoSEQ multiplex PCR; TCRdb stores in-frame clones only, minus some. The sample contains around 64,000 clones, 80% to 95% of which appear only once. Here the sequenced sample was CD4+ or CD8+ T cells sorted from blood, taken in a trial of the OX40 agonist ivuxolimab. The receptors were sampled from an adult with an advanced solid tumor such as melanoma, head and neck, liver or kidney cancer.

CDR3 in DNA: TGTGCCAGCAGCTCCACACTACCTCGGGTTCCCGGGGAGCTGTTTTTT. It yields the protein CASSSTLPRVPGELFF. This chain uses TRBV7-6 with TRBJ2-2; D not certain. The germline V and J ends were trimmed by 4 bases and 6 bases, with 18 bases remaining between them. This CDR3 spans 16 amino acids. CDR1 is SGHVS, CDR2 FNYEAQ, per germline. The full variable domain, its missing parts supplied by reference TRBV7-6 and TRBJ2-2, is GAGVSQSPRYKVTKRGQDVALRCDPISGHVSLYWYRQALGQGPEFLTYFNYEAQQDKSGLPNDRFSAERPEGSISTLTIQRTEQRDSAMYRCASSSTLPRVPGELFFGEGSRLTVL.

The CDR3 nucleotides read TGTGCCAGCAGTGCAGGGGCCCACCGCGGTGAAAAACTGTTTTTT. As protein: CASSAGAHRGEKLFF. The genes are TRBV2 and TRBJ1-4; TRBD1 is a possible D gene (6 bases). Per the germline V gene, CDR1 is SNHLY and CDR2 is FYNNEI. The CDR3 has 15 amino acids. The ends were cut back, 4 bases at V and 7 bases at J, with 16 bases in the middle.